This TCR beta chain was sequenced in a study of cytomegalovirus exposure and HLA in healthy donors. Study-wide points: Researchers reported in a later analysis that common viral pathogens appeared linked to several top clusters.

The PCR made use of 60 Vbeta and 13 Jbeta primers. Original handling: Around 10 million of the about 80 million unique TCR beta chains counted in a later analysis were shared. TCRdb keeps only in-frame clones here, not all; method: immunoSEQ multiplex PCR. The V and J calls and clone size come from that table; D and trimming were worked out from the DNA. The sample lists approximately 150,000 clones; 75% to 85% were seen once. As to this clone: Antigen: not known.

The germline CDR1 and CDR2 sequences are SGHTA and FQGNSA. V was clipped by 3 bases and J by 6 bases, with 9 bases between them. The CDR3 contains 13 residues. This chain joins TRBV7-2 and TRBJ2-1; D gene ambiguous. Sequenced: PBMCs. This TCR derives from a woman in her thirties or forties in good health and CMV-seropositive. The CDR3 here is CASSLLARNEQFF. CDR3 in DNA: TGTGCCAGCAGCTTGTTAGCACGCAATGAGCAGTTCTTC.